This T cell receptor beta chain was sequenced in a study of blood T cell repertoires in COVID-19. The authors' processing: Amplification from reference gene primers served as the basis for estimated nucleated cell counts. This table comes from immunoSEQ multiplex PCR, and its TCRdb copy is limited to in-frame clones, with some not included. The DNA was the basis for D and trimming; V, J and clone size are from that table. The sample includes about 110,000 clones, approximately 80% of them seen just once. The sequence derives from a woman aged 70-85 years with acute or convalescent COVID-19. The sample comprised peripheral blood.

This CDR3 reads CASSSPTSATRDTQYF. For the CDR3, the DNA is TGTGCCAGCAGCTCCCCGACTAGCGCCACCCGGGATACGCAGTATTTT. The V call is TRBV5-6, the J call TRBJ2-3, with TRBD2 identical over 8 bases. The V and J ends lost 3 bases and 6 bases, in that order; junction bases with no gene match: 12. Germline CDR1 and CDR2: SGHDT and YYEEEE. This CDR3 has 16 residues.